What follows describes a single TCR beta chain. The table came from immunoSEQ multiplex PCR; TCRdb's copy has only in-frame clones and leaves some out. Of some 71,000 clones detected, about 97% appear once; the ten largest clones hold under 0.3%. The record originates from a study of technical replicates of blood from a handful of donors. This clonotype originated in a human donor in good health. Material for sequencing was T cells isolated from PBMCs.

The DNA for the CDR3 is TGTGCCAGCAGCCAAAGGACAGGAGACTACAATGAGCAGTTCTTC. It yields the protein CASSQRTGDYNEQFF. The chain joins TRBV11-3 to TRBJ2-1; 7 bases line up with TRBD1. V lost 5 bases and J lost 3; bases outside the gene matches: 7. CDR3 length: 15 amino acids. From germline, CDR1 is SGHNT and CDR2 YENEEA.